The clone carrying this TCR beta chain was detected many times. What it recognizes is unknown. The hyperthyroidism patients had all been newly diagnosed, and their disease duration was under 2 months. Their ages ranged from 18 to 65 years. The CDR3 is made up of 14 amino acids. Germline CDR1 is SEHNR and CDR2 is FQNEAQ (reference sequence). V lost 6 bases to trimming and J lost 2 bases, with 14 bases between them. This entry is derived from a study of T cells in Graves' hyperthyroidism and ophthalmopathy. Study information: Peripheral blood was obtained at initial diagnosis, preceding any treatment. Regarding the study as a whole: Most thyroid clonotypes that were expanded above 0.001 also turned up in blood.

From RNA transcripts, TCR beta CDR3 regions were amplified. HTBI primers were the set used in a first-round RT-PCR of the TCR CDR3. TCRdb reanalysed the multiplex PCR reads using MiXCR and keeps one entry per CDR3 protein. The table shows fewer than 500,000 distinct CDR3 sequences, with approximately 13% occurring only once. The sequence came from a man under 40 with Graves' hyperthyroidism that later progressed to Graves' ophthalmopathy. The chain joins TRBV7-9 to TRBJ2-7; D is possibly TRBD1 (6 bases). Sequencing was performed on blood. CDR3 bases: TGTGCCAGCAGGCTGGACAGTAGTCCCTACGAGCAGTACTTC. As protein: CASRLDSSPYEQYF.